The 9 T cell receptor beta chains presented below share a single source sample, sequenced in a study of shared clonotypes between healthy human individuals. The table came from immunoSEQ multiplex PCR; TCRdb's copy has only in-frame clones and leaves some out. The sample lists hundreds of thousands of clones, roughly three quarters occurring once. Sequencing used PBMCs. These receptors were taken from a woman aged 40 to 50 in good health. Some clones in this sample may be carry-over from other donors' samples.

The V gene is TRBV18, the J gene TRBJ2-2, with 8 bases identical to TRBD2. Germline values: CDR1 KGHSH, CDR2 LQKENI. CDR3 length equals 16 residues. Losses at the gene ends were 2 bases for V and 5 bases for J; bases not matched to a gene: 7. The CDR3 region has the DNA TGTGCCAGCTCACCAGCCGGGAGGGCCTTAACCGGGGAGCTGTTTTTT. It is translated as CASSPAGRALTGELFF.

The chain carries TRBV25-1 and TRBJ2-6, with TRBD2 matching 7 bases. J gave up 11 bases and V 8 bases, and 3 bases lay outside the gene matches. CDR1 MGHDK and CDR2 SYGVNS come from the germline V gene. This CDR3 is 11 amino acids long. This CDR3 reads CASGGGDVLTF. For the CDR3, the DNA is TGTGCCAGCGGGGGAGGGGACGTCCTGACTTTC.

The rearrangement uses TRBV10-3 and TRBJ2-5; D gene ambiguous. The J call may be wrong; the DNA end is better matched by TRBJ2-7. The CDR3 is 11 residues long. The germline CDR1 and CDR2 sequences are ENHRY and SYGVKD. This chain's CDR3 is CAIRQSYEQYF. In DNA, the CDR3 is TGTGCCATCAGACAGTCCTACGAGCAGTACTTC.

CDR3 nucleotide sequence: TGTGCCAGCAGGGGGCGGGAGAACACCGGGGAGCTGTTTTTT. As protein: CASRGRENTGELFF. The chain has TRBV9 and TRBJ2-2, with a weak D call TRBD2 (6 bases). The CDR3 has 14 amino acids. Per germline, CDR1 SGDLS and CDR2 YYNGEE. The V end was cut by 5 bases, the J end by 1 base, with 9 bases between.

The chain links TRBV7-8 to TRBJ2-5; tentatively, D is TRBD2 (5 bases). The ends were cut back, 2 bases at V and 3 bases at J, with 10 bases in the middle. Germline-derived CDR1 and CDR2 are SGHVS and FQNEAQ. The CDR3 extends over 14 amino acids. The CDR3 DNA sequence: TGTGCCAGCAGCTTAAGCGGAGCAGAAGAGACCCAGTACTTC. Its protein is CASSLSGAEETQYF.

As to this clone: In the same sample, other DNA sequences code for this CDR3. V gene TRBV6-1 combines with J gene TRBJ1-1; D may be TRBD1 (5 bases). Germline V lookup: CDR1 MNHNS, CDR2 SASEGT. This CDR3 is 14 amino acids long. Trimming shortened V by 1 base and J by 4 bases, and 10 bases separated the two germline ends. CDR3 region: CASSEVRGSTEAFF. The DNA of the CDR3 is TGTGCCAGCAGTGAAGTGAGGGGAAGCACTGAAGCTTTCTTT.

The chain is built from TRBV19 and TRBJ2-7; 9 nucleotides match TRBD2. CDR1 is LNHDA and CDR2 is SQIVND in the germline V gene (reference sequence). Trimming removed 5 bases from V and 7 bases from J; junction bases left unmatched: 18. The CDR3 has 17 residues. The DNA for the CDR3 is TGTGCCAGTAGTCCCGGTGGCGGGAGGGCTTCTGGTTCAGAGCAGTACTTC. Encoded protein: CASSPGGGRASGSEQYF.

The CDR3 bases are TGTGCCAGCAGTTTCGAGGGGGCGACGACTAATGAAAAACTGTTTTTT. Protein product: CASSFEGATTNEKLFF. The rearrangement links TRBV28 to TRBJ1-4; TRBD1 aligns across 7 bases. This CDR3 contains 16 residues. Germline CDR1 reads MDHEN; CDR2 reads SYDVKM. V lost 3 bases to trimming and J lost 2 bases; unmatched junction nucleotides: 6.

The chain joins TRBV4-2 to TRBJ2-6; 9 bases fit TRBD1. The CDR3 has 16 amino acids. CDR1 and CDR2 from the germline V gene are LGHNA and YNFKEQ. V gave up 3 bases and J gave up 0 bases; unmatched junction bases: 0. The CDR3 nucleotides read TGTGCCAGCAGCCAGACAGGGGGCTCTGGGGCCAACGTCCTGACTTTC. As protein: CASSQTGGSGANVLTF.